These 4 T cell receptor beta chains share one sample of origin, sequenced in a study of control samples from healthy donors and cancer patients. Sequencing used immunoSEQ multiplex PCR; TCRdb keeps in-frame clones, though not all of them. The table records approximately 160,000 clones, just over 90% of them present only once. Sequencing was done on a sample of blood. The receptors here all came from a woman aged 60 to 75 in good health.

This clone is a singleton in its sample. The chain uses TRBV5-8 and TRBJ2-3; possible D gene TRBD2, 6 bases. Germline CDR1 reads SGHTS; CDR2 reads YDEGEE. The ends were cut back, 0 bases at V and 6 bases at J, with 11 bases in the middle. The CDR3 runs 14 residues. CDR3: CASSLGLGGDTQYF. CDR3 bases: TGTGCCAGCAGCTTGGGCCTAGGAGGGGATACGCAGTATTTT.

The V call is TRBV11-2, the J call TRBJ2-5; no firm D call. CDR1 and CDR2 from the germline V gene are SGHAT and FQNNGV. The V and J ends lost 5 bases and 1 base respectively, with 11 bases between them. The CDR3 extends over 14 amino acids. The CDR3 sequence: CASSPSASQETQYF. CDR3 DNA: TGTGCCAGCAGCCCCAGCGCTAGCCAAGAGACCCAGTACTTC. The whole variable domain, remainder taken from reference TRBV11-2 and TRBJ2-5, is EAGVAQSPRYKIIEKRQSVAFWCNPISGHATLYWYQQILGQGPKLLIQFQNNGVVDDSQLPKDRFSAERLKGVDSTLKIQPAKLEDSAVYLCASSPSASQETQYFGPGTRLLVL.

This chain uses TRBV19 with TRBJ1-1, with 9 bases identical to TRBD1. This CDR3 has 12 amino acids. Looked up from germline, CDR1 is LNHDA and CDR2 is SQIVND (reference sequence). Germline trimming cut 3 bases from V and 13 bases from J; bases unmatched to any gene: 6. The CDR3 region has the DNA TGTGCCAGTAGTATTGGGGGACAGGGAGTTTTCTTT. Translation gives CASSIGGQGVFF.

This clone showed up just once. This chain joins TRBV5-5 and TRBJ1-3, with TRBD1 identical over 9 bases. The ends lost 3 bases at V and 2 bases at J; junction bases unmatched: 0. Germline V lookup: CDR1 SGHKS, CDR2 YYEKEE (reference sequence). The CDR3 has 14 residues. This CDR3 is CASSWTGAGNTIYF. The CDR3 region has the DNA TGTGCCAGCAGCTGGACAGGGGCTGGAAACACCATATATTTT.